The rows below give T cell receptor beta chains drawn from one sample of a study of long-term antiretroviral therapy in people with HIV. Only in-frame clones appear in the TCRdb table, and some are missing; sequencing was by immunoSEQ multiplex PCR. The sample consists of 15,000 to 20,000 clones, 90% to 95% of them appearing once. The material sequenced was unsorted PBMCs, taken 0.3 years after starting antiretroviral therapy. Receptor source: a man aged 55 to 70 with HIV. The CDR3 runs from the conserved cysteine through the conserved F or W. D genes are given only for firm matches. Clone size is stated in some rows and not others, as once, few, many or a class when expanded.

>-|-|TRBJ2-5|TRBV5-6
CASSVTGTGRTQYF
TGTGCCAGCAGCGTGACCGGGACGGGACGAACCCAGTACTTC
>-|TRBD1|TRBJ1-6|TRBV4-1
CASSRTWTGGLNSPLHF
TGCGCCAGCAGCCGTACGTGGACAGGGGGGCTTAATTCACCCCTCCACTTT
>-|TRBD1|TRBJ2-7|TRBV10-1
CASSPGQGLDEQYF
TGCGCCAGCAGCCCGGGACAGGGTCTAGACGAGCAGTACTTC
>-|TRBD2|TRBJ2-5|TRBV30
CAFSGRAYQETQYF
TGTGCCTTTAGCGGGAGGGCCTACCAAGAGACCCAGTACTTC
>-|-|TRBJ2-1|TRBV9
CASSVAPQGFSYNEQFF
TGTGCCAGCAGCGTAGCTCCACAGGGATTCTCCTACAATGAGCAGTTCTTC
>-|-|TRBJ1-1|TRBV10-1
CAKKLGNEAFF
TGCGCCAAGAAGTTGGGGAATGAAGCTTTCTTT
>-|-|TRBJ2-3|TRBV5-5
CASSLLGAGFTDTQYF
TGTGCCAGCAGCTTGTTGGGGGCCGGTTTCACAGATACGCAGTATTTT
>-|TRBD1|TRBJ1-2|TRBV5-1
CASRGGTGCFLDGYTF
TGCGCCAGCAGGGGGGGGACAGGGTGTTTTTTGGATGGCTACACCTTC
>-|TRBD2|TRBJ2-3|TRBV9
CASSVVGLAGGPRTDTQYF
TGTGCCAGCAGCGTAGTGGGACTAGCGGGGGGGCCCCGCACAGATACGCAGTATTTT
>-|-|TRBJ2-1|TRBV7-2
CASSGQSYNEQFF
TGTGCCAGCAGCGGGCAGTCCTACAATGAGCAGTTCTTC
>-|TRBD1|TRBJ1-2|TRBV5-1
CASSLGDRASFSYGYTF
TGCGCCAGCAGCTTGGGAGACAGGGCCAGCTTCAGCTATGGCTACACCTTC
>-|-|TRBJ2-5|TRBV5-8
CASSANRDPAEETQYF
TGTGCCAGCAGCGCCAACAGGGACCCCGCTGAAGAGACCCAGTACTTC
>-|-|TRBJ2-3|TRBV7-9
CASISELGTDTQYF
TGTGCCAGCATCTCAGAGCTGGGCACAGATACGCAGTATTTT
>-|TRBD1|TRBJ1-1|TRBV10-3
CAISERTGGDTEAFF
TGTGCCATCAGTGAGAGGACAGGGGGGGACACTGAAGCTTTCTTT
>-|-|TRBJ2-1|TRBV7-2
CASSLGPVYNEQFF
TGTGCCAGCAGCTTAGGGCCAGTCTACAATGAGCAGTTCTTC
>-|-|TRBJ2-7|TRBV6-5
CASSYSGGTEQYF
TGTGCCAGCAGTTACTCCGGGGGCACGGAGCAGTACTTC
>-|TRBD2|TRBJ2-7|TRBV5-1
CASSLGLAGGSLPVSYEQYF
TGCGCCAGCAGCCTAGGACTAGCGGGAGGGTCGTTACCGGTCTCCTACGAGCAGTACTTC
>once|TRBD1|TRBJ2-1|TRBV19
CASSTGQGALNEQFF
TGTGCCAGTAGTACCGGACAGGGGGCTTTGAATGAGCAGTTCTTC
>once|-|TRBJ2-1|TRBV14
CASSQVLPSWDNEQFF
TGTGCCAGCAGCCAAGTTCTGCCTAGCTGGGACAATGAGCAGTTCTTC
>-|TRBD1|TRBJ2-7|TRBV4-1
CASSQADRRFGDEQYF
TGCGCCAGCAGCCAAGCGGACAGGAGGTTTGGGGACGAGCAGTACTTC
>-|-|TRBJ2-5|TRBV7-9
CASSFRGAGLAAQYF
TGTGCCAGCAGCTTCCGGGGGGCCGGACTCGCGGCCCAGTACTTC
>-|-|TRBJ2-5|TRBV9
CASSVAPGGETQYF
TGTGCCAGCAGCGTAGCCCCCGGGGGAGAGACCCAGTACTTC
>-|TRBD1|TRBJ2-3|TRBV6-1
CASSEAGGTGEQYF
TGTGCCAGCAGTGAAGCGGGTGGGACAGGGGAACAGTATTTT
>-|-|TRBJ2-1|TRBV30
CAWTPAGRVLTEQFF
TGTGCCTGGACTCCCGCGGGAAGGGTTCTTACTGAGCAGTTCTTC
>-|-|TRBJ2-7|TRBV9
CASSVGLGRDTHSYEQYF
TGTGCCAGCAGCGTAGGTCTTGGTCGAGACACCCACTCCTACGAGCAGTACTTC